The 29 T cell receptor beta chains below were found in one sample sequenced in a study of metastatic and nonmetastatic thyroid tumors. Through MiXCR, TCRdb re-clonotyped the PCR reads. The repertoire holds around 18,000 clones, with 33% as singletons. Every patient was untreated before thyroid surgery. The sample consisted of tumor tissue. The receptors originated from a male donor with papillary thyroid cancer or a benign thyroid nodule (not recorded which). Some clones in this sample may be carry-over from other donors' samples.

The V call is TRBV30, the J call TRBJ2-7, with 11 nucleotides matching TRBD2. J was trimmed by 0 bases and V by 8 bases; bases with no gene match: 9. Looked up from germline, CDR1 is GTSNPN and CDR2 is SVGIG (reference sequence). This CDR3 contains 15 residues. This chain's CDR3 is CATHSGRASSYEQYF. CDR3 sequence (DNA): TGTGCCACACATAGCGGGAGGGCCAGCTCCTACGAGCAGTACTTC.

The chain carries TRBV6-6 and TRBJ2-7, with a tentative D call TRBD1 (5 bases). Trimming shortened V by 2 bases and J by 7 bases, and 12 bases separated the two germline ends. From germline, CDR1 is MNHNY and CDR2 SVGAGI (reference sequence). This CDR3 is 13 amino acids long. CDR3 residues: CASSYGRVSEQYF. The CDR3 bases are TGTGCCAGCAGTTACGGCAGGGTGAGTGAGCAGTACTTC.

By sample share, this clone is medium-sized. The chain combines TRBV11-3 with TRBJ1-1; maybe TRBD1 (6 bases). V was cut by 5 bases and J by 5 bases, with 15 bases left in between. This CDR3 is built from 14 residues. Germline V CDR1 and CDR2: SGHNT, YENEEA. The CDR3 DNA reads TGTGCCAGCAGCGTGGACAGTTCCCGGACTGAAGCTTTCTTT. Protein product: CASSVDSSRTEAFF.

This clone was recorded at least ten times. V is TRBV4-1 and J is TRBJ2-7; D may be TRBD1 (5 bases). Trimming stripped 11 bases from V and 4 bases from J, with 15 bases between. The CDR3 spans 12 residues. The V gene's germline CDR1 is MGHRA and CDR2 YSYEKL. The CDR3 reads CAFRTQWYEQYF. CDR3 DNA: TGCGCCTTTCGGACACAATGGTACGAGCAGTACTTC.

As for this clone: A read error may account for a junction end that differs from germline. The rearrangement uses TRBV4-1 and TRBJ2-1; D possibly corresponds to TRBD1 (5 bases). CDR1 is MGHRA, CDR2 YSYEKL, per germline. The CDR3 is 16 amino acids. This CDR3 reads CASSAQQDRSYDEQFF. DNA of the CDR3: TGCGCCAGCAGCGCCCAACAGGATCGCTCCTACGATGAGCAGTTCTTC.

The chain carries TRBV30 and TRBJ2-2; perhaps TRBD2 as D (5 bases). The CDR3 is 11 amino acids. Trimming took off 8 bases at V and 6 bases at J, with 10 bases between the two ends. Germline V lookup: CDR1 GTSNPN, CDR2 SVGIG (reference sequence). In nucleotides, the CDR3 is TGTGCCGGAGGAGAAGCCGGGGAGCTGTTTTTT. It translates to CAGGEAGELFF. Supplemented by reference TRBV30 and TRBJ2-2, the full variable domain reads SQTIHQWPATLVQPVGSPLSLECTVEGTSNPNLYWYRQAAGRGLQLLFYSVGIGQISSEVPQNLSASRPQDRQFILSSKKLLLSDSGFYLCAGGEAGELFFGEGSRLTVL.

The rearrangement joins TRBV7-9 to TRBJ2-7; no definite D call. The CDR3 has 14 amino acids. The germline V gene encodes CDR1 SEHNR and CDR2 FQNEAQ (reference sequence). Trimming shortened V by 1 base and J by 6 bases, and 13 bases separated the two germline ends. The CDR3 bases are TGTGCCAGCAGCTTAGAGTTAAGAGGTATCGAGCAGTACTTC. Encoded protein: CASSLELRGIEQYF.

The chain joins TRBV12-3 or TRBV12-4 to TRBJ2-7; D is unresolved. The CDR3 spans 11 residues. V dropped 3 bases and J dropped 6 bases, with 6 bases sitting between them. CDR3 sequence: CASSLGTEQYF. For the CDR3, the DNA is TGTGCCAGCAGTTTGGGTACCGAGCAGTACTTC.

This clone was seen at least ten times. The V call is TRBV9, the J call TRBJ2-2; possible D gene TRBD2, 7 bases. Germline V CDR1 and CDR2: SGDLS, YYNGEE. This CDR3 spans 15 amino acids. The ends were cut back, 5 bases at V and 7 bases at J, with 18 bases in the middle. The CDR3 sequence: CASSLWGGANGELFF. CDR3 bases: TGTGCCAGCAGTTTATGGGGGGGCGCGAACGGGGAGCTGTTTTTT.

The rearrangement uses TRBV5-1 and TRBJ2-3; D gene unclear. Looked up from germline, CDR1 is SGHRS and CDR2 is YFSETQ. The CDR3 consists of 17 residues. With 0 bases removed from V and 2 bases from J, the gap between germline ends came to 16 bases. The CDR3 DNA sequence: TGCGCCAGCAGCTTGGTCGGCTCCCTAACACCCACAGATACGCAGTATTTT. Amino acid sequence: CASSLVGSLTPTDTQYF.

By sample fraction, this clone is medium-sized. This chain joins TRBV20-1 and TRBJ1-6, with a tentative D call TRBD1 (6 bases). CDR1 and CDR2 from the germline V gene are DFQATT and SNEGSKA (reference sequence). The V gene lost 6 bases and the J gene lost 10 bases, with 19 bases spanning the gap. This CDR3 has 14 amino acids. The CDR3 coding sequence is TGCAGTGCCCAAAAACAGGGATCGGGGTCACCCCTCCACTTT. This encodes CSAQKQGSGSPLHF.

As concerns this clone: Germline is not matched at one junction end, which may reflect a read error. The CDR3: CASTFDSVGSGDLFF. Written as DNA, the CDR3 is TGCGCCAGCACTTTTGACAGTGTTGGGAGCGGGGACCTGTTTTTT. The chain recombines TRBV5-1 with TRBJ2-2, with 7 bases fitting TRBD2. The CDR3 has 15 amino acids. Per germline, CDR1 SGHRS and CDR2 YFSETQ.

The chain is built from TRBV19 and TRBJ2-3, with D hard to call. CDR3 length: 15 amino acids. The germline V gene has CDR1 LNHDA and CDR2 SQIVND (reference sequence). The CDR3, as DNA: TGTGGCCGTAAGGTCAGAGATTTTAGCACAGATACGCAGTATTTT. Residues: CGRKVRDFSTDTQYF.

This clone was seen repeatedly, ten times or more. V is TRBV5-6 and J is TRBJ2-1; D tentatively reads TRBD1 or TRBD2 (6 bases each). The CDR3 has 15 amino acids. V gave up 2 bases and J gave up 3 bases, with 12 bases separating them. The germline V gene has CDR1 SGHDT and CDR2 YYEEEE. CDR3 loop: CASSFIGGLYNEQFF. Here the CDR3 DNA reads TGTGCCAGCAGCTTCATAGGGGGACTCTACAATGAGCAGTTCTTC.

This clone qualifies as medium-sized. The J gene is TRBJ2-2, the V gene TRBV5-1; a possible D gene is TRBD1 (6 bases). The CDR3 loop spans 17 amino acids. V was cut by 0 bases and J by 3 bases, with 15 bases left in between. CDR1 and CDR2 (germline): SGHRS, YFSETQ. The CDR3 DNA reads TGCGCCAGCAGCTTGGAAAGAGTTCAGGGGTACACCGGGGAGCTGTTTTTT. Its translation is CASSLERVQGYTGELFF.

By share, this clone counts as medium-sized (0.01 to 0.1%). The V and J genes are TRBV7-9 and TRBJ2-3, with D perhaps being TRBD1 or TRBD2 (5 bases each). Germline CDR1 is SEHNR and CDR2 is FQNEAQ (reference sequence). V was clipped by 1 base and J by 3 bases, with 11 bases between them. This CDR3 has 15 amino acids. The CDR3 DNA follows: TGTGCCAGCAGCTTAGTGAGGGGCGGAACAGATACGCAGTATTTT. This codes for CASSLVRGGTDTQYF.

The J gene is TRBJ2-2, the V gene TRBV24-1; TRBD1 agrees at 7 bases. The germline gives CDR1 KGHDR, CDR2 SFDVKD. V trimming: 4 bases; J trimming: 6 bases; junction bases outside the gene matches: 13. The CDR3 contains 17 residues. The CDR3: CATSDLVQGGIAGELFF. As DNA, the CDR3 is TGTGCCACCAGTGACCTAGTTCAAGGGGGCATTGCCGGGGAGCTGTTTTTT.

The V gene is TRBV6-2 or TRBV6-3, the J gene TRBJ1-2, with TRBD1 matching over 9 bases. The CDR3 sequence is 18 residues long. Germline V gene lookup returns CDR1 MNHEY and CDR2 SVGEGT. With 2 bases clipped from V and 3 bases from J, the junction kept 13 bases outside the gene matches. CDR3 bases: TGTGCCAGCAGTTACCATCGCCCGGGACAGGGACGGCACTATGGCTACACCTTC. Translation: CASSYHRPGQGRHYGYTF.

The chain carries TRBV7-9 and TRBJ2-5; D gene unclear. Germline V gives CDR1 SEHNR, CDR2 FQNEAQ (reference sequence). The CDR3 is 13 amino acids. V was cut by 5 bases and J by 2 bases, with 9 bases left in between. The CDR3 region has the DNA TGTGCCAGCAGCCCCATAGGGCAAGAGACCCAGTACTTC. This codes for CASSPIGQETQYF.

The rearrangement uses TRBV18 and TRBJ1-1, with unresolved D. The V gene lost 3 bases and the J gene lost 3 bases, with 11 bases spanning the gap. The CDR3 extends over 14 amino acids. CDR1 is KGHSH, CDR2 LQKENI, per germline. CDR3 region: CASSPVEADTEAFF. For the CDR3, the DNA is TGTGCCAGCTCACCCGTAGAGGCCGACACTGAAGCTTTCTTT.

The CDR3 region is CASSQRTGGQPQHF. The DNA of the CDR3 is TGTGCCAGCAGCCAACGGACAGGGGGACAGCCCCAGCATTTT. This chain uses TRBV3-1 with TRBJ1-5, with 10 bases matching TRBD1. V dropped 2 bases and J dropped 7; count of bases not matched to a gene: 2. CDR1 and CDR2 (germline): LGHDT, YNNKEL (reference sequence). The CDR3 is 14 residues long.

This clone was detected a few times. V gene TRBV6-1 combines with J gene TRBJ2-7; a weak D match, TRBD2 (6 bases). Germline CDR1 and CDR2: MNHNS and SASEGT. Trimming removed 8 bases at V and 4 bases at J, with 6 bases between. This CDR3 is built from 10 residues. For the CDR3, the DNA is TGTGCCAGCCGGGGGTACGAGCAGTACTTC. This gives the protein CASRGYEQYF.

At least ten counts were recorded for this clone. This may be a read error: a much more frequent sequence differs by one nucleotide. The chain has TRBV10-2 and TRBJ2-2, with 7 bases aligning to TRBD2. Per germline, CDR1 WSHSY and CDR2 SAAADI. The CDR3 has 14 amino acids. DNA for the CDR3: TGCGCCAGCAGTACTCGCGGGAGCCCCGGGGGGCTGTTTTTT. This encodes CASSTRGSPGGLFF.

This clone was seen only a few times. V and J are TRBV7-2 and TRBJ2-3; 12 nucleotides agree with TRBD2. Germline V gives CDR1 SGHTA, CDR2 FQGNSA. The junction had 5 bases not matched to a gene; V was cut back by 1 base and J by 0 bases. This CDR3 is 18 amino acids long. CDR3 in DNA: TGTGCCAGCAGCTTAGGGCTAGCGGGAGGGCGGAGCACAGATACGCAGTATTTT. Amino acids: CASSLGLAGGRSTDTQYF.

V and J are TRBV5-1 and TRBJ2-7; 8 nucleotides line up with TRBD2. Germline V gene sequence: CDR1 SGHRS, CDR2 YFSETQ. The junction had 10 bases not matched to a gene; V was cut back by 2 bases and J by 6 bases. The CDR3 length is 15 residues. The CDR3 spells CASSFPVGGGAEQYF. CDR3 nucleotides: TGCGCCAGCAGCTTCCCGGTCGGGGGGGGCGCCGAGCAGTACTTC.

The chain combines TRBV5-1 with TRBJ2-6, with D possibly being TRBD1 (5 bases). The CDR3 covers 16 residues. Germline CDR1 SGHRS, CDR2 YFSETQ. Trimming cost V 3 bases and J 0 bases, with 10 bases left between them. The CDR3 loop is CASSSSGNSGANVLTF. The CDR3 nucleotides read TGCGCCAGCAGCTCGTCAGGGAACTCTGGGGCCAACGTCCTGACTTTC.

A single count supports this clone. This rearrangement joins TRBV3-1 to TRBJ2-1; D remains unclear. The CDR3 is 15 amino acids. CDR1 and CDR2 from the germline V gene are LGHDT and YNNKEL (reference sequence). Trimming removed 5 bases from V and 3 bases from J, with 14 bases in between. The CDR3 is CASSDIQRGYNEQFF. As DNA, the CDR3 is TGTGCCAGCAGCGACATCCAGCGAGGCTACAATGAGCAGTTCTTC.

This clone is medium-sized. CDR3 region: CATSDRQVNQPQHF. For the CDR3, the DNA is TGTGCCACCAGTGACAGACAGGTAAATCAGCCCCAGCATTTT. The chain couples TRBV24-1 to TRBJ1-5, with a weak D call TRBD1 (6 bases). The CDR3 covers 14 residues. Trimming left V 4 bases short and J 4 bases short, with 10 bases between. CDR1 and CDR2 from the germline V gene are KGHDR and SFDVKD.

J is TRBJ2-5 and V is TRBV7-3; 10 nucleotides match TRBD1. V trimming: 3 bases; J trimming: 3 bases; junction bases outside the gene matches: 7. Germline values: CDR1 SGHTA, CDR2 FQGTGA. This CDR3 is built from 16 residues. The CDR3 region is CASSLMTGQGEETQYF. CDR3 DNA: TGTGCCAGCAGCTTGATGACCGGACAGGGGGAAGAGACCCAGTACTTC.